Listed here are 5 T cell receptor beta chains from one sample, sequenced in a study of technical replicates of blood from a few donors. This table comes from immunoSEQ multiplex PCR, and its TCRdb copy is limited to in-frame clones, with some not included. There are about 80,000 clones in the sample; 95% to 98% occur only once, and over 0.15% lies in the top ten. Sequencing was carried out using T cells isolated from PBMCs. The receptors come from a human donor in good health.

The chain combines TRBV12-5 with TRBJ2-1, with 8 bases matching TRBD1. Trimming took 1 base from V and 6 from J; bases not matched to a gene: 8. Germline-derived CDR1 and CDR2 are LGHNT and FRNRAP. The CDR3 length is 16 residues. The CDR3 region has the DNA TGTGCTAGTGGTTTGGAGGGGACAGGCTACCTCAATGAGCAGTTCTTC. Its translation is CASGLEGTGYLNEQFF.

This clone was counted once. The chain recombines TRBV7-6 with TRBJ2-1; TRBD2 matches at 7 bases. V lost 2 bases to trimming and J lost 7 bases; unmatched junction nucleotides: 11. Looked up from germline, CDR1 is SGHVS and CDR2 is FNYEAQ. This CDR3 is built from 16 residues. CDR3: CASSLHRFRRENEQFF. CDR3 DNA sequence: TGTGCCAGCAGCTTACATCGCTTCCGGCGGGAGAATGAGCAGTTCTTC.

The chain couples TRBV20-1 to TRBJ2-1; no firm D call. The CDR3 has 11 amino acids. V was trimmed by 6 bases and J by 7 bases, leaving 10 bases between them. Germline lookup yields CDR1 DFQATT and CDR2 SNEGSKA (reference sequence). CDR3 in amino acids: CSAQNRNEQFF. The CDR3 nucleotides are TGCAGTGCCCAAAACAGAAATGAGCAGTTCTTC.

This sequence joins TRBV6-1 and TRBJ2-5; D remains ambiguous. The CDR3 has 11 residues. Trimming removed 5 bases at V and 4 bases at J, with 5 bases between. The germline gives CDR1 MNHNS, CDR2 SASEGT. CDR3 amino acids: CASSSRETQYF. Here the CDR3 DNA reads TGTGCCAGCAGTTCTAGAGAGACCCAGTACTTC.

This chain joins TRBV11-3 and TRBJ2-1; D might be TRBD1 (5 bases). Germline V gene data show CDR1 as SGHNT and CDR2 as YENEEA. The CDR3 is 17 residues long. V lost 4 bases, J lost 0 bases, and 16 bases lay in between. The CDR3 here is CASSSKGWGRSYNEQFF. As DNA, the CDR3 is TGTGCCAGCAGCTCAAAGGGTTGGGGCCGCTCCTACAATGAGCAGTTCTTC.